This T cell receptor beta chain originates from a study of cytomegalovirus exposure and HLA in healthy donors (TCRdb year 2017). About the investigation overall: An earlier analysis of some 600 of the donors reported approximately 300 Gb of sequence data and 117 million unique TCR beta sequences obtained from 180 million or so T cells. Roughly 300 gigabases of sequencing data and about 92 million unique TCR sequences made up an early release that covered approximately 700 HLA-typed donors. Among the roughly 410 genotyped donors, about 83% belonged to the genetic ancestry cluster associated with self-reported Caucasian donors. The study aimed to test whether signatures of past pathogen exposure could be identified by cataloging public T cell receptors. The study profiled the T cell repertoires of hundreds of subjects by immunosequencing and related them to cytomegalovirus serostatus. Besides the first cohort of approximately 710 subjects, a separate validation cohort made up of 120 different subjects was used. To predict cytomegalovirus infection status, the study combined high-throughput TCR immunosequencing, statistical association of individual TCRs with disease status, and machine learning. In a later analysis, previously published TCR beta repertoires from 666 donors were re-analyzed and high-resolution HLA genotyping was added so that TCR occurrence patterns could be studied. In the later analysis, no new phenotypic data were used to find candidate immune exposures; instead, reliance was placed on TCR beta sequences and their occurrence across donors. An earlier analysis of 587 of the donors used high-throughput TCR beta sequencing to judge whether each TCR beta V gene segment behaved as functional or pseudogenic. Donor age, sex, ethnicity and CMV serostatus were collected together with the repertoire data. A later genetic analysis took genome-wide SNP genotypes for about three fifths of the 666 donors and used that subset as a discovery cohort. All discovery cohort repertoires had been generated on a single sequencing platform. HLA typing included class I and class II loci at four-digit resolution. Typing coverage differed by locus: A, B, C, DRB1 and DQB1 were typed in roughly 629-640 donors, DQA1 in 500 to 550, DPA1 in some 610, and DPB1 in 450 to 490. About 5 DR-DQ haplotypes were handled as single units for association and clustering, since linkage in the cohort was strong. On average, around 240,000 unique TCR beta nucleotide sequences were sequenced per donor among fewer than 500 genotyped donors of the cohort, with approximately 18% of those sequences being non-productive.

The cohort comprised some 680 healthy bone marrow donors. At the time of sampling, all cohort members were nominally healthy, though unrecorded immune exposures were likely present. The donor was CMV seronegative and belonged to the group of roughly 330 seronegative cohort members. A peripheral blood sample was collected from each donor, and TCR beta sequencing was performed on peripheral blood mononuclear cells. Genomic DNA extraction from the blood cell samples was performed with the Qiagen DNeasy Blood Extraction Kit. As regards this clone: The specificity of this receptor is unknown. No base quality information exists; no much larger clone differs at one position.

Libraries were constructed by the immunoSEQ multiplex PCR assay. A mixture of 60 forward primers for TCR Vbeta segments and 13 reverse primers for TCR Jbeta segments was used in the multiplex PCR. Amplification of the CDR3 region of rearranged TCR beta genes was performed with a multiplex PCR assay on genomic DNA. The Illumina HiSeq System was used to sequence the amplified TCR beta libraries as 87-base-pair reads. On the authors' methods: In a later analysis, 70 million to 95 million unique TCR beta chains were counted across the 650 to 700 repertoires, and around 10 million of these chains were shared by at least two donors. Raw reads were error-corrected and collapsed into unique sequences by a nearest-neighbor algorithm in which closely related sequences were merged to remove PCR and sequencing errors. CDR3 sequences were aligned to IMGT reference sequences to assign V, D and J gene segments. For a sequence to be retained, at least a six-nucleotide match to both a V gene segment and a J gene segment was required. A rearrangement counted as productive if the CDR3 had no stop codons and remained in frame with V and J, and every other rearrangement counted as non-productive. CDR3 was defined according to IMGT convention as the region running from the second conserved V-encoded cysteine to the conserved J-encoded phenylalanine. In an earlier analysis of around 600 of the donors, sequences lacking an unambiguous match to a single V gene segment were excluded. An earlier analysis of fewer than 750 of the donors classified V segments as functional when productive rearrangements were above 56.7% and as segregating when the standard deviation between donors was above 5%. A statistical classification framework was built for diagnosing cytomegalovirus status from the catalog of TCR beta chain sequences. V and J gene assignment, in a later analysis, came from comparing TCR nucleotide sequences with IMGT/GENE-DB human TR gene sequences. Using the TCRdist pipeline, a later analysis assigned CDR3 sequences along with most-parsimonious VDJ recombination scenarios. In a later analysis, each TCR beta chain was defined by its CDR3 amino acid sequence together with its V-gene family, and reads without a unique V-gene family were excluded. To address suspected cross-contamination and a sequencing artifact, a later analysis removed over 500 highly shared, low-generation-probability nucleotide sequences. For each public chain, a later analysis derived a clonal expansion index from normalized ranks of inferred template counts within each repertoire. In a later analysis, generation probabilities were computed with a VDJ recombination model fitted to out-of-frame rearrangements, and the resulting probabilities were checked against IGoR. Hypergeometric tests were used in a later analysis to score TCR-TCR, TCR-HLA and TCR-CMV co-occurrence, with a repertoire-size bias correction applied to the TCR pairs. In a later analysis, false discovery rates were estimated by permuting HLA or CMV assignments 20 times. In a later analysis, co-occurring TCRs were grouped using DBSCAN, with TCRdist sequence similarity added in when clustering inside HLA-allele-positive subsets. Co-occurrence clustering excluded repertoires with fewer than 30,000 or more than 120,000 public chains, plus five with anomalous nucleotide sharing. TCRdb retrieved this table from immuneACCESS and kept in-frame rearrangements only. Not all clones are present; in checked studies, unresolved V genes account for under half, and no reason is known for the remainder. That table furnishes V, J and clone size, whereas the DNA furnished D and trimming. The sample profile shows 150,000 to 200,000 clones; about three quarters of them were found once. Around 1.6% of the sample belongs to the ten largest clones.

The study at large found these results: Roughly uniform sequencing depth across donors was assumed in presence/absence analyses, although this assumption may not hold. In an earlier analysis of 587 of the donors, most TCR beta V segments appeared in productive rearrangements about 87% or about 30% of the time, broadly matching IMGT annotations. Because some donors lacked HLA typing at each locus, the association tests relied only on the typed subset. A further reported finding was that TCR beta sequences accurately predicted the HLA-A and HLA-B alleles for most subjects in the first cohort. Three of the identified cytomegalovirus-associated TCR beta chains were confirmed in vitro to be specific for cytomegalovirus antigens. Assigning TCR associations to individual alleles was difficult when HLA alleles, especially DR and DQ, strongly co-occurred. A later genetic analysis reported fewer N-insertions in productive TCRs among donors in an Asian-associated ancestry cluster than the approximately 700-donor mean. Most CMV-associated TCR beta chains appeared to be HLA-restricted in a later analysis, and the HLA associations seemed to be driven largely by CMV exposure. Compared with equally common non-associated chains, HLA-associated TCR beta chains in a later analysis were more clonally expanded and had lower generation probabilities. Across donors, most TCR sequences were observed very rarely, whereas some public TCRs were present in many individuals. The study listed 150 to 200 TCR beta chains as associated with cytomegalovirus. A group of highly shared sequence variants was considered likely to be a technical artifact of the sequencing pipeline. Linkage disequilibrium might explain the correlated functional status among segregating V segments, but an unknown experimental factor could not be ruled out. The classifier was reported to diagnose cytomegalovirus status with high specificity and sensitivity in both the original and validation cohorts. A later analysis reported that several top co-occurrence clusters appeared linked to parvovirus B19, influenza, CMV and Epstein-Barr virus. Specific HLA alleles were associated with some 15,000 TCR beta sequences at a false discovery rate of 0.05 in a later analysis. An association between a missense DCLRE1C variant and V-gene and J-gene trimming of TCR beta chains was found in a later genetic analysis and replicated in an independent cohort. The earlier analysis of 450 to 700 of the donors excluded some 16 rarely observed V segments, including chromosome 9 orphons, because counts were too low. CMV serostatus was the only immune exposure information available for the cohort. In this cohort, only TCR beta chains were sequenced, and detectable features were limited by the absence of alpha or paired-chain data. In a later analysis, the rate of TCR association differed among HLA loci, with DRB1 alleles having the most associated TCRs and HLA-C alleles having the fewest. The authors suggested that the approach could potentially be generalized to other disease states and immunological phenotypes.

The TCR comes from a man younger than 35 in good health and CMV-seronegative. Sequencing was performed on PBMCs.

The CDR3 has the sequence CASSPSIGGGGYEQYF. The nucleotides are TGCGCCAGCAGCCCAAGCATCGGCGGGGGCGGCTACGAGCAGTACTTC. The chain is assembled from TRBV4-1 and TRBJ2-7; 7 matching bases give a weak D call of TRBD2. At the junction V is shortened by 4 bases and J by 3 bases, with 19 bases in between. Spanning cysteine to phenylalanine, the CDR3 consists of 16 amino acids. The CDR3 DNA has 48 bases and is translated from base 1. Reading the germline V gene gives CDR1 MGHRA and CDR2 YSYEKL.